This T cell receptor (beta chain) was captured by sequencing in a study of cytomegalovirus exposure and HLA in healthy donors (dated by TCRdb to about 2017). For the study in its entirety: An earlier analysis of 587 of the donors reported 250 to 300 Gb of sequence data and some 110 million unique TCR beta sequences obtained from some 200 million T cells. Roughly 300 gigabases of sequencing data and 80 million or so unique TCR sequences were included in an early release covering 500 to 750 HLA-typed donors. Of the roughly 400 genotyped donors, over 65% fell in the genetic ancestry cluster associated with self-reported Caucasian donors. The study aimed to test whether signatures of past pathogen exposure could be identified by cataloging public T cell receptors. Using immunosequencing, the study profiled T cell repertoires from about 620 subjects and related those repertoires to cytomegalovirus serostatus. In addition to the first cohort of roughly 670 subjects, a separate validation cohort of approximately 120 different subjects was used. The study combined high-throughput TCR immunosequencing, statistical association of individual TCRs with disease status, and machine learning to predict cytomegalovirus infection status. A later analysis re-analyzed previously published TCR beta repertoires from hundreds of donors and added high-resolution HLA genotyping to study TCR occurrence patterns. The later analysis used no new phenotypic data to find candidate immune exposures, relying instead on TCR beta sequences and their occurrence across donors. An earlier analysis of 587 of the donors used high-throughput TCR beta sequencing to judge whether each TCR beta V gene segment behaved as functional or pseudogenic. Alongside the repertoire data, information on donor age, sex, ethnicity and CMV serostatus was compiled. A later genetic analysis used genome-wide SNP genotypes for about three fifths of the 666 donors, treating that subset as a discovery cohort. Every repertoire in the discovery cohort had been generated on one and the same sequencing platform. Both class I and class II loci were covered by HLA typing, at four-digit resolution. The number of donors typed differed by locus, with roughly 620-640 for A, B, C, DRB1 and DQB1, more than 500 for DQA1, 600 to 610 for DPA1, and 400 to 490 for DPB1. Because of strong linkage in the cohort, roughly five DR-DQ haplotypes were treated as single units for association and clustering. Among some 410 genotyped donors of the cohort, an average of approximately 200,000 unique TCR beta nucleotide sequences was sequenced per donor, of which roughly 18% were non-productive.

Reading the germline V gene gives CDR1 SQVTM and CDR2 ANQGSEA. Ends trimmed: V by 7 bases, J by 5 bases; bases unmatched to a gene: 8. The CDR3 contains 13 residues, cysteine and phenylalanine counted. CDR3 DNA only is kept here, 39 bases in frame from base 1. With regard to this clone: Its specific antigen is unknown. Base quality data are lacking; no much larger clone is found one base away.

The cohort was made up of roughly 670 healthy bone marrow donors. At the time of sampling, every cohort member was nominally healthy, though immune exposures that went unrecorded were likely present. The donor was CMV seronegative and was included in the group of a few hundred seronegative cohort members. A peripheral blood sample was provided by each donor, and peripheral blood mononuclear cells were used for TCR beta sequencing. Genomic DNA extraction from the blood cell samples was performed with the Qiagen DNeasy Blood Extraction Kit. The investigation overall reported the following: In an earlier analysis of approximately 590 of the donors, most TCR beta V segments were observed in productive rearrangements about 87% or about 30% of the time, broadly matching IMGT annotations. A few of the identified cytomegalovirus-associated TCR beta chains were confirmed in vitro to be specific for cytomegalovirus antigens. The cohort was sequenced for TCR beta chains only, and without alpha or paired-chain data the features that could be detected were limited. Presence/absence analyses assumed roughly uniform sequencing depth across donors, an assumption that may not hold. A cluster of highly shared sequence variants was judged likely to be a technical artifact of the sequencing pipeline. Because HLA typing was unavailable for some donors at each locus, only the typed subset was used in association tests. In a later analysis, the rate of TCR association differed among HLA loci, with DRB1 alleles having the most associated TCRs and HLA-C alleles having the fewest. A total of about 150 TCR beta chains were listed by the study as associated with cytomegalovirus. In a later analysis, HLA-associated TCR beta chains were found to be more clonally expanded and to have lower generation probabilities than equally common non-associated chains. When HLA alleles, especially DR and DQ, strongly co-occurred, attributing TCR associations to individual alleles was difficult. The authors suggested that the approach could potentially be generalized to other disease states and immunological phenotypes. A later genetic analysis reported fewer N-insertions in productive TCRs among donors in an Asian-associated ancestry cluster than the roughly 700-donor mean. Linkage disequilibrium might explain the correlated functional status among segregating V segments, but an unknown experimental factor could not be excluded. Because counts were too low, roughly 16 rarely observed V segments, including chromosome 9 orphons, were excluded from the earlier analysis of around 590 of the donors. A later analysis found that most CMV-associated TCR beta chains appeared HLA-restricted, with HLA associations seemingly driven largely by CMV exposure. While some public TCRs were present in many individuals, most TCR sequences turned up only very rarely across donors. CMV serostatus was the only immune exposure information available for the cohort. Some IMGT-functional V segments, including TRBV6-2 and TRBV6-3, could not be told apart with the 87-base-pair reads, so those segments were excluded. Specific HLA alleles were associated with 15,000 to 20,000 TCR beta sequences at a false discovery rate of 0.05 in a later analysis. In a later analysis, several top co-occurrence clusters were reported to appear linked to parvovirus B19, influenza, CMV and Epstein-Barr virus. A further reported finding was that TCR beta sequences accurately predicted the HLA-A and HLA-B alleles for most subjects in the first cohort. An association between a missense DCLRE1C variant and V-gene and J-gene trimming of TCR beta chains was found in a later genetic analysis and replicated in an independent cohort. In both the original and validation cohorts, the classifier was reported to diagnose cytomegalovirus status with high specificity and sensitivity.

Libraries came from the immunoSEQ multiplex PCR assay. For the multiplex PCR, a mixture combining 60 forward primers for TCR Vbeta segments and 13 reverse primers for TCR Jbeta segments was used. The CDR3 region of rearranged TCR beta genes was amplified from genomic DNA by a multiplex PCR assay. On the Illumina HiSeq System, the amplified TCR beta libraries were sequenced as 87-base-pair reads. The published analysis was carried out like this. In a later analysis, some 80 million unique TCR beta chains were counted across the 690 or so repertoires, and around 10 million of these chains were shared by at least two donors. Raw reads were error-corrected and collapsed into unique sequences by a nearest-neighbor algorithm in which closely related sequences were merged to remove PCR and sequencing errors. V, D and J gene segments were assigned by aligning CDR3 sequences to IMGT reference sequences. For a sequence to be retained, a match of at least six nucleotides to both a V gene segment and a J gene segment was required. Rearrangements were classified as productive when the CDR3 lacked stop codons and remained in frame with V and J, and all other rearrangements were classified as non-productive. CDR3 was defined according to IMGT convention as the region running from the second conserved V-encoded cysteine to the conserved J-encoded phenylalanine. In an earlier analysis of around 540 of the donors, sequences lacking an unambiguous match to a single V gene segment were excluded. In an earlier analysis of a few hundred of the donors, a V segment was called functional when productive rearrangements were above 56.7%, and segregating when the standard deviation between donors exceeded 5%. A statistical classification framework was built to diagnose cytomegalovirus status from the catalog of TCR beta chain sequences. In a later analysis, TCR nucleotide sequences were compared against IMGT/GENE-DB human TR gene sequences so that V and J genes could be assigned. The TCRdist pipeline was used in a later analysis to assign CDR3 sequences and most-parsimonious VDJ recombination scenarios. A later analysis defined each TCR beta chain by its CDR3 amino acid sequence plus V-gene family, and excluded reads lacking a unique V-gene family. In a later analysis, several hundred highly shared, low-generation-probability nucleotide sequences were removed to address suspected cross-contamination and a sequencing artifact. A later analysis calculated a clonal expansion index for each public chain from normalized within-repertoire ranks of inferred template counts. In a later analysis, generation probabilities were computed with a VDJ recombination model fitted to out-of-frame rearrangements, and the resulting probabilities were checked against IGoR. In a later analysis, hypergeometric tests were used to score TCR-TCR, TCR-HLA and TCR-CMV co-occurrence, with a repertoire-size bias correction applied to TCR pairs. A later analysis estimated false discovery rates by permuting HLA or CMV assignments 20 times. In a later analysis, co-occurring TCRs were grouped with DBSCAN, and TCRdist sequence similarity was added when clustering was performed within HLA-allele-positive subsets. Repertoires with fewer than 30,000 or more than 120,000 public chains were left out of co-occurrence clustering, as were a handful of repertoires with anomalous nucleotide sharing. Entries here come from immuneACCESS through TCRdb and include only in-frame sequences with V and J called. Some clones fail to appear in such tables; in the studies checked, an unresolved V gene covers under half of the shortfall, and the cause of the remainder is unknown. V, J and clone size derive from that table, while D and trimming were established from the DNA sequence. The sample profile shows 150,000 to 250,000 clones; around 77% of them were found once. The ten largest clones add up to roughly 2% of the sample.

The receptor was derived from a young man in good health and CMV-seronegative. The rearranged chain carries TRBV29-1 and TRBJ1-1, and 9 bases in between align with TRBD1. The sample was PBMCs. The CDR3 protein sequence reads: CSATTGGSTEAFF. The nucleotide sequence is given as TGCAGCGCGACGACAGGGGGATCGACTGAAGCTTTCTTT. Beyond the CDR3, the reference TRBV29-1 and TRBJ1-1 genes provide the residues; the full variable domain reads: SAVISQKPSRDICQRGTSLTIQCQVDSQVTMMFWYRQQPGQSLTLIATANQGSEATYESGFVIDKFPISRPNLTFSTLTVSNMSPEDSSIYLCSATTGGSTEAFFGQGTRLTVV.